This TCR beta chain emerged from a study of blood T cells in healthy people across ages. Findings and limits, study-wide: CMV status of donors was unknown, possibly confounding expanded clonotype changes. Older age coincided with a roughly linear decline in TCR beta diversity per million T cells.

Together with a sample-barcoded 5' primer, a J-beta primer mix was included in a second PCR lasting roughly 6 to 12 cycles. Each CDR3 protein is one row after TCRdb ran MiXCR on the 5' RACE reads. The table records hundreds of thousands of distinct CDR3 sequences, around 45% of them present only once. To note about this clonotype: Its antigen is currently unknown.

Donation came from healthy Caucasian individuals in Russia who were aged 6 to 90. Total RNA, at least 6 micrograms per sample, came from PBMCs. The sequence was obtained from a man aged 55 to 70 in good health. Sequenced sample: blood.

This chain's CDR3 is CASSLSGGPLDTQYF. The CDR3 coding sequence is TGTGCCAGCAGCTTGAGCGGGGGGCCCCTGGATACGCAGTATTTT. The J gene is TRBJ2-3, the V gene TRBV7-2; TRBD2 matches at 9 bases. V dropped 3 bases and J dropped 6; count of bases not matched to a gene: 7. The germline V gene encodes CDR1 SGHTA and CDR2 FQGNSA. The CDR3 runs to 15 residues.